The rows below give T cell receptor beta chains drawn from one sample of a study of early T cells in non-severe SARS-CoV-2 infection. MiXCR, applied by TCRdb to the 5' RACE reads, yields one record per CDR3 protein. Of under 70,000 distinct CDR3 sequences listed, roughly 12% are singletons. Sequencing was performed on whole blood. The source is an adult who was a healthcare worker with PCR-confirmed SARS-CoV-2 infection or an uninfected control (not recorded which). Each CDR3 is given with its conserved first and last residue. Fields, in order: V gene, clone size, J gene, D gene, CDR3 protein, CDR3 DNA. A D gene is named only where the DNA matches it firmly. Size tells how often a clone was seen (once, few, many) or the class of an expanded clone, and some rows leave it out.

TRBV11-3	many	TRBJ1-6	-	CASSREGESPLHF	TGTGCCAGCAGCCGCGAGGGGGAATCACCCCTCCACTTT
TRBV5-4	many	TRBJ2-4	-	CASSLGVAKNIQYF	TGTGCCAGCAGCTTGGGGGTAGCCAAAAACATTCAGTACTTC
TRBV7-6	many	TRBJ2-1	-	CASSLRPAGQPIRRRSSYNEQFF	TGTGCCAGCAGCTTAAGGCCGGCGGGACAGCCGATTAGACGGAGGAGCTCCTACAATGAGCAGTTCTTC
TRBV7-2	many	TRBJ2-1	-	CASSSTLIYNEQFF	TGTGCCAGCAGCTCAACCTTAATCTACAATGAGCAGTTCTTC
TRBV12-3/TRBV12-4	many	TRBJ2-2	TRBD1	CASNPQGFPGELFF	TGTGCCAGCAATCCACAGGGGTTCCCCGGGGAGCTGTTTTTT
TRBV27	few	TRBJ2-7	-	CASSLSLPYEQYF	TGTGCCAGCAGTTTATCCCTTCCCTACGAGCAGTACTTC
TRBV6-5	few	TRBJ1-1	-	CASSPGTGSEAFF	TGTGCCAGCAGCCCTGGCACAGGGTCTGAAGCTTTCTTT
TRBV3-1	-	TRBJ2-3	TRBD1	CASSHQGATDTRYF	TGTGCCAGCAGCCATCAGGGGGCCACAGATACGCGGTATTTT
TRBV12-3/TRBV12-4	-	TRBJ1-4	-	CASRPGTSNEKLFF	TGTGCCAGCAGGCCCGGGACGTCTAATGAAAAACTGTTTTTT
TRBV29-1	-	TRBJ1-1	-	CSVRGDLRTEAFF	TGCAGCGTGAGGGGGGATCTGAGAACTGAAGCTTTCTTT
TRBV10-2	few	TRBJ1-5	-	CASSDRYQPQHF	TGCGCCAGCAGTGACAGGTATCAGCCCCAGCATTTT
TRBV29-1	many	TRBJ1-2	-	CSVAGSAGYTF	TGCAGCGTTGCTGGGTCCGCTGGCTACACCTTC
TRBV29-1	-	TRBJ2-7	TRBD1	CSGTGGRNEQYF	TGCAGCGGGACAGGGGGTAGGAACGAGCAGTACTTC
TRBV12-5	many	TRBJ2-3	TRBD1	CASGKGQLGDTQYF	TGTGCTAGTGGTAAGGGACAGTTGGGAGATACGCAGTATTTT
TRBV28	once	TRBJ2-1	-	CASTAGGSQFF	TGTGCCAGTACCGCCGGAGGCTCGCAATTCTTC
TRBV12-3/TRBV12-4	-	TRBJ2-2	TRBD2	CASRKMGLADPENTGELFF	TGTGCCAGCAGAAAAATGGGACTAGCGGACCCCGAGAACACCGGGGAGCTGTTTTTT
TRBV5-1	-	TRBJ2-2	TRBD1	CASSFRTGATGELFF	TGCGCCAGCAGCTTCAGGACAGGGGCCACCGGGGAGCTGTTTTTT
TRBV6-6	many	TRBJ2-4	-	CASSSDGLFSYF	TGTGCCAGCAGTTCGGACGGTTTGTTTTCGTACTTC
TRBV27	few	TRBJ2-7	-	CASARGPYEQYF	TGTGCCAGCGCGAGGGGTCCCTACGAGCAGTACTTC
TRBV7-2	many	TRBJ2-1	-	CASSLPVNEQFF	TGTGCCAGCAGCTTACCGGTCAATGAGCAGTTCTTC
TRBV20-1	many	TRBJ2-5	-	CSARAGGGETQYF	TGCAGTGCTAGAGCTGGGGGAGGAGAGACCCAGTACTTC
TRBV7-6	few	TRBJ2-5	-	CASSFSPQQAETQYF	TGTGCCAGCAGCTTCTCACCTCAACAAGCGGAGACCCAGTACTTC
TRBV5-1	-	TRBJ2-5	-	CASSLGATQETQYF	TGCGCCAGCAGCTTGGGGGCCACTCAAGAGACCCAGTACTTC
TRBV12-3/TRBV12-4	-	TRBJ2-1	TRBD2	CASTLGLAGAENEQFF	TGTGCCAGCACCCTGGGACTAGCGGGAGCGGAGAATGAGCAGTTCTTC
TRBV2	-	TRBJ1-3	TRBD1	CASTETWDRGALNSGNTIYF	TGTGCCAGCACCGAAACCTGGGACAGGGGGGCCCTGAACTCTGGAAACACCATATATTTT
TRBV25-1	many	TRBJ2-2	-	CASNKGLSNTGELFF	TGTGCCAGCAACAAGGGGCTCTCGAACACCGGGGAGCTGTTTTTT
TRBV6-5	-	TRBJ1-2	-	CASSYSRYRANYGYTF	TGTGCCAGCAGTTACTCGAGGTACCGAGCTAACTATGGCTACACCTTC
TRBV7-7	many	TRBJ2-5	-	CASSLAAVQETQYF	TGTGCTAGCAGCTTAGCGGCGGTTCAAGAGACCCAGTACTTC
TRBV20-1	-	TRBJ1-2	-	CSADPRRGGGYTF	TGCAGTGCTGATCCTCGGAGGGGTGGAGGCTACACCTTC
TRBV9	-	TRBJ2-3	TRBD2	CASSAGGLALDTQYF	TGTGCCAGCAGCGCGGGGGGACTAGCGCTTGATACGCAGTATTTT
TRBV7-6	-	TRBJ2-1	-	CASSLDGAYNEQFF	TGTGCCAGCAGCTTAGATGGGGCTTACAATGAGCAGTTCTTC
TRBV27	many	TRBJ1-6	-	CASSPLGGLGSPLHF	TGTGCCAGCAGTCCCCTCGGGGGGCTCGGTTCACCCCTCCACTTT
TRBV12-3/TRBV12-4	-	TRBJ2-3	-	CASSSRSPTGSADTQYF	TGTGCCAGCAGTTCCCGGTCTCCGACCGGGTCTGCAGATACGCAGTATTTT
TRBV7-9	many	TRBJ2-1	TRBD2	CASSLGLADNEQFF	TGTGCCAGCAGCCTTGGACTAGCGGACAATGAGCAGTTCTTC
TRBV12-3/TRBV12-4	many	TRBJ1-5	-	CASSPTGGNQPQHF	TGTGCCAGCAGTCCCACCGGAGGCAATCAGCCCCAGCATTTT
TRBV29-1	-	TRBJ2-1	TRBD2	CSVELAGGGNEQFF	TGCAGCGTCGAACTAGCGGGAGGGGGCAATGAGCAGTTCTTC
TRBV7-8	-	TRBJ2-5	TRBD2	CASSSRYAGGPQETQYF	TGTGCCAGCAGCTCCCGCTACGCGGGGGGTCCACAAGAGACCCAGTACTTC
TRBV7-9	many	TRBJ2-7	-	CASSLGGAGHAYEQYF	TGTGCCAGCAGCTTAGGGGGAGCGGGCCATGCCTACGAGCAGTACTTC
TRBV11-2	-	TRBJ2-3	-	CASSVGNTQYF	TGTGCCAGCAGCGTCGGCAATACGCAGTATTTT
TRBV19	many	TRBJ2-7	-	CASSFVMGGYEQYF	TGTGCCAGTAGTTTCGTCATGGGGGGCTACGAGCAGTACTTC
TRBV19	-	TRBJ1-1	-	CASTRGQWNTEAFF	TGTGCCAGTACTCGAGGGCAATGGAACACTGAAGCTTTCTTT
TRBV6-1	-	TRBJ1-1	-	CASSEGTGTEAFF	TGTGCCAGCAGTGAAGGAACGGGCACTGAAGCTTTCTTT
TRBV28	many	TRBJ2-3	TRBD2	CASSLGLAVTDTQYF	TGTGCCAGCAGTTTAGGTCTAGCGGTAACAGATACGCAGTATTTT
TRBV29-1	-	TRBJ2-1	TRBD1	CSVGQGSGEQFF	TGCAGCGTCGGACAGGGATCGGGTGAGCAGTTCTTC
TRBV6-1	many	TRBJ2-5	-	CASSDGILRGKETQYF	TGTGCCAGCAGTGACGGAATCCTGCGGGGTAAAGAGACCCAGTACTTC
TRBV27	many	TRBJ2-1	-	CASRPQGNEQFF	TGTGCCAGCAGACCACAAGGGAATGAGCAGTTCTTC
TRBV20-1	few	TRBJ2-7	TRBD1	CSAQTKDRPGYEQYF	TGCAGTGCCCAAACAAAGGACAGGCCTGGGTACGAGCAGTACTTC
TRBV6-6	medium-sized	TRBJ1-5	-	CASSLTGSAQPQHF	TGTGCCAGCAGCCTTACAGGGAGCGCTCAGCCCCAGCATTTT
TRBV7-3	-	TRBJ2-2	-	CASSEGNANTGELFF	TGTGCCAGCAGCGAGGGAAACGCGAACACCGGGGAGCTGTTTTTT
TRBV20-1	many	TRBJ2-3	TRBD2	CSARDLAGERPDTQYF	TGCAGTGCTAGAGATTTGGCGGGAGAGCGTCCAGATACGCAGTATTTT
TRBV27	many	TRBJ2-7	-	CASSLSSGSPSYEQYF	TGTGCCAGCAGTTTATCGTCCGGGTCCCCTTCCTACGAGCAGTACTTC
TRBV14	-	TRBJ2-7	-	CASSHRRPGGDSYEQYF	TGTGCCAGCAGCCATCGCAGGCCCGGGGGCGATTCCTACGAGCAGTACTTC
TRBV6-2/TRBV6-3	few	TRBJ2-3	TRBD2	CASSYDRKAGGPTIADTQYF	TGTGCCAGCAGTTACGATAGAAAAGCGGGGGGGCCTACAATCGCAGATACGCAGTATTTT
TRBV6-5	-	TRBJ1-1	-	CASSYSSASGKSAFF	TGTGCCAGCAGTTACTCGAGTGCTTCGGGGAAATCTGCTTTCTTT
TRBV28	many	TRBJ2-3	TRBD2	CASKSPAGGTDTQYF	TGTGCCAGCAAATCCCCAGCGGGAGGCACAGATACGCAGTATTTT